This record looks at one T cell receptor beta chain sequence and its context. These data originate in a study of cytomegalovirus exposure and HLA in healthy donors. Germline lookup yields CDR1 LNHNV and CDR2 YYDKDF (reference sequence). V gave up 9 bases and J gave up 8 bases; unmatched junction bases: 15. The CDR3 spans 15 residues. The PCR used 60 Vbeta and 13 Jbeta primers. Repertoires were generated with immunoSEQ multiplex PCR, while TCRdb's copy carries only in-frame clones and drops some. The table includes under 150,000 clones, about 80% detected once. The rearrangement uses TRBV15 and TRBJ2-2, with TRBD1 matching 7 bases. The clonotype was recovered from a boy between 2 and 10 years old in good health and CMV-seronegative. The sample taken for sequencing was PBMCs. This CDR3 reads CATRRGRVESGELFF. Written as DNA, the CDR3 is TGTGCCACGAGAAGGGGGCGCGTGGAATCGGGGGAGCTGTTTTTT.